Given below is one T cell receptor beta chain in context. This CDR3 has 14 residues. Germline V gene sequence: CDR1 MNHEY, CDR2 SVGAGI. V lost 6 bases to trimming and J lost 6 bases, with 15 bases between them. This entry is derived from a study of identifying expanded T cells in peripheral blood. Measured with immunoSEQ multiplex PCR; TCRdb has only the in-frame clones, and not every one. The data contain 95,000 to 100,000 clones, roughly 87% of them singletons. The rearrangement joins TRBV6-5 to TRBJ2-1; a possible D gene is TRBD2 (6 bases). Sequencing was performed on blood. The TCR was taken from a person aged 18 to 75 in good health. As DNA, the CDR3 is TGTGCCAGCAGCCCGCCGGGTAGCGGCAATGAGCAGTTCTTC. Its translation: CASSPPGSGNEQFF.